One and the same sample provided the 29 T cell receptor beta chains below, sequenced in a study of T cell responses to AZD1222 COVID-19 vaccine. Profiling relied on immunoSEQ multiplex PCR, and the TCRdb table lists in-frame clones only, not all of them. Of about 64,000 clones listed, 90% to 95% are singletons. This material consisted of peripheral blood, taken 28 days after the second dose of the MenACWY control vaccine. The receptors shown here come from an adult who received the MenACWY meningococcal vaccine as a control.

The V call is TRBV27, the J call TRBJ2-7, with D perhaps matching TRBD2 (6 bases). CDR3 size: 15 residues. CDR1 is MNHEY and CDR2 is SMNVEV in the germline V gene (reference sequence). Deletions cut 3 bases from V and 2 bases from J, with 14 bases between. CDR3: CASSLRSSDTYEQYF. The CDR3 DNA follows: TGTGCCAGCAGTTTGCGTTCTAGCGACACCTACGAGCAGTACTTC.

The rearrangement uses TRBV29-1 and TRBJ2-1; D could derive from TRBD1 or TRBD2 (6 bases each). V lost 7 bases and J lost 7, with 14 bases in between. The CDR3 spans 12 residues. The germline gives CDR1 SQVTM, CDR2 ANQGSEA. The CDR3 DNA reads as TGCAGCGCCGCGGAGGGGGATAATGAGCAGTTCTTC. This codes for CSAAEGDNEQFF.

This chain uses TRBV27 with TRBJ1-6, with unresolved D. The ends were cut back, 4 bases at V and 4 bases at J, with 14 bases in the middle. The CDR3 loop spans 16 amino acids. Germline CDR1 reads MNHEY; CDR2 reads SMNVEV (reference sequence). DNA of the CDR3: TGTGCCAGCAGTTCCTCGGGCGCATCGTATAATTCACCCCTCCACTTT. Protein sequence: CASSSSGASYNSPLHF.

The rearrangement joins TRBV19 to TRBJ1-1; D not resolved. Germline-derived CDR1 and CDR2 are LNHDA and SQIVND (reference sequence). The CDR3 is 15 residues long. V was trimmed by 9 bases and J by 0 bases, leaving 17 bases between them. The DNA for the CDR3 is TGTGCCAGCAATTCGGGAGGGCACATGAACACTGAAGCTTTCTTT. Translating gives CASNSGGHMNTEAFF.

This clone showed up just a few times. V usage is TRBV19 and J usage is TRBJ2-5; 12 positions match TRBD2. Germline-derived CDR1 and CDR2 are LNHDA and SQIVND (reference sequence). J lost 5 bases, V lost 6 bases, and 7 bases had no gene match. This CDR3 has 15 residues. The CDR3 is CASSTTSGSLETQYF. The CDR3 DNA sequence: TGTGCCAGTAGCACGACTAGCGGGAGCCTGGAGACCCAGTACTTC. Full variable domain (outside the CDR3, taken from reference TRBV19 and TRBJ2-5): DGGITQSPKYLFRKEGQNVTLSCEQNLNHDAMYWYRQDPGQGLRLIYYSQIVNDFQKGDIAEGYSVSREKKESFPLTVTSAQKNPTAFYLCASSTTSGSLETQYFGPGTRLLVL.

The chain couples TRBV3-1 (or the pseudogene TRBV3-2) to TRBJ1-2, with a tentative D call TRBD1 (5 bases). Trimming shortened V by 3 bases and J by 13 bases, and 15 bases separated the two germline ends. The germline gives CDR1 LGHDT, CDR2 YNNKEL (reference sequence). This CDR3 spans 12 amino acids. The CDR3 nucleotides read TGTGCCAGCAGCCACGCCGGGGGGGACCGCACCTTC. It translates to CASSHAGGDRTF.

The J gene is TRBJ2-5, the V gene TRBV6-5, with D tentatively TRBD1 (6 bases). The V end was cut by 8 bases, the J end by 5 bases, with 12 bases between. Germline values: CDR1 MNHEY, CDR2 SVGAGI. The CDR3 sequence is 12 residues long. The CDR3: CASQGTMETQYF. The CDR3, as DNA: TGTGCCAGCCAGGGGACAATGGAGACCCAGTACTTC.

The chain employs TRBV3-1 (or the pseudogene TRBV3-2) and TRBJ1-4; tentative D call: TRBD1 (6 bases). CDR3 size: 15 residues. V was trimmed by 4 bases and J by 8 bases, leaving 17 bases between them. Germline V gives CDR1 LGHDT, CDR2 YNNKEL (reference sequence). The CDR3 is CASSPPGAVGEKLFF. Here the CDR3 DNA reads TGTGCCAGCAGCCCCCCGGGGGCGGTAGGAGAAAAACTGTTTTTT.

The rearrangement joins TRBV12-3 or TRBV12-4 to TRBJ2-7; D is uncertain. V was trimmed by 4 bases and J by 6 bases, leaving 7 bases between them. The CDR3 spans 11 residues. The CDR3 here is CASSSGREQYF. The CDR3 nucleotides are TGTGCCAGCAGTTCGGGCCGCGAGCAGTACTTC.

The gene calls are TRBV7-9 and TRBJ2-1; unclear D gene. The CDR3 is 15 residues long. Germline assignment: CDR1 SEHNR and CDR2 FQNEAQ (reference sequence). V was cut by 2 bases and J by 5 bases, with 13 bases left in between. DNA for the CDR3: TGTGCCAGCAGCTTAATAGCAACGGTTGACAATGAGCAGTTCTTC. Translating it yields CASSLIATVDNEQFF.

This chain connects TRBV30 to TRBJ1-2; TRBD1 aligns across 11 bases. This CDR3 region has 15 residues. J gave up 5 bases and V 2 bases, and 7 bases lay outside the gene matches. Germline values: CDR1 GTSNPN, CDR2 SVGIG (reference sequence). The CDR3 nucleotides are TGTGCCTGGAGTTGGGCGGGGACAGGGGGATATGGCTACACCTTC. Its protein product is CAWSWAGTGGYGYTF.

The chain combines TRBV27 with TRBJ2-7; D tentatively fits TRBD1 or TRBD2 (5 bases each). The V gene lost 3 bases and the J gene lost 4 bases, with 10 bases spanning the gap. The CDR3 is 13 residues long. Germline CDR1 reads MNHEY; CDR2 reads SMNVEV (reference sequence). The CDR3 DNA reads as TGTGCCAGCAGTTTCCCAGGGAGTTACGAGCAGTACTTC. Residues: CASSFPGSYEQYF.

V and J are TRBV2 and TRBJ2-2; D is possibly TRBD1 (5 bases). The CDR3 totals 13 residues. Germline V gene data show CDR1 as SNHLY and CDR2 as FYNNEI. With 6 bases removed from V and 7 bases from J, the gap between germline ends came to 12 bases. In nucleotides, the CDR3 is TGTGCCAGCAGCGTGGGCCAGGGCGGGGAGCTGTTTTTT. This sequence encodes CASSVGQGGELFF.

The rearrangement joins TRBV29-1 to TRBJ1-5; TRBD1 aligns across 9 bases. Germline CDR1 reads SQVTM; CDR2 reads ANQGSEA. The junction had 6 bases not matched to a gene; V was cut back by 6 bases and J by 6 bases. The CDR3 length is 13 residues. The CDR3 protein is CSVGTGQGQPQHF. The CDR3 DNA sequence: TGCAGCGTGGGGACAGGGCAAGGTCAGCCCCAGCATTTT. Filled out from reference TRBV29-1 and TRBJ1-5, the complete variable domain reads SAVISQKPSRDICQRGTSLTIQCQVDSQVTMMFWYRQQPGQSLTLIATANQGSEATYESGFVIDKFPISRPNLTFSTLTVSNMSPEDSSIYLCSVGTGQGQPQHFGDGTRLSIL.

For the CDR3, the DNA is TGTGCCAGCACCGAGGGAGCCTATGGCTACACCTTC. Translation gives CASTEGAYGYTF. The chain couples TRBV6-5 to TRBJ1-2; no clear D. The CDR3 covers 12 residues. V gave up 7 bases and J gave up 4 bases, with 10 bases separating them. From germline, CDR1 is MNHEY and CDR2 SVGAGI.

The rearrangement links TRBV28 to TRBJ1-2; 12 bases fit TRBD1. V was pared by 5 bases and J by 8 bases, with 6 bases of the junction left unmatched. Germline CDR1 is MDHEN and CDR2 is SYDVKM. The CDR3 runs 14 residues. CDR3 nucleotide sequence: TGTGCCAGCAGTCAGGGACAGGGGGCGGGAGGCTACACCTTC. Its translation: CASSQGQGAGGYTF.

The chain employs TRBV4-2 and TRBJ2-7; no firm D call. V shed 0 bases and J shed 0 bases, with 15 bases lying between them. This CDR3 region has 17 residues. Germline lookup yields CDR1 LGHNA and CDR2 YNFKEQ. CDR3 loop: CASSQEVGTLSSYEQYF. The CDR3 DNA follows: TGTGCCAGCAGCCAAGAAGTGGGCACCTTAAGCTCCTACGAGCAGTACTTC.

The rearrangement uses TRBV5-1 and TRBJ1-1; 7 nucleotides match TRBD1. V lost 4 bases, J lost 2 bases, and 5 bases stayed unmatched. The CDR3 runs to 14 residues. Per the germline V gene, CDR1 is SGHRS and CDR2 is YFSETQ. The CDR3 nucleotides are TGCGCCAGCAGCACGGGGACAGCTAACACTGAAGCTTTCTTT. Protein product: CASSTGTANTEAFF.

The chain is built from TRBV28 and TRBJ1-5, with D tentatively TRBD1 (6 bases). Germline CDR1 and CDR2: MDHEN and SYDVKM. This CDR3 has 15 amino acids. V dropped 5 bases and J dropped 5 bases, with 16 bases sitting between them. The CDR3 nucleotides are TGTGCCAGCAGTCCCCTCTGGGGGCGAGATCAGCCCCAGCATTTT. It translates to CASSPLWGRDQPQHF.

This chain connects TRBV9 to TRBJ1-5; D is ambiguous. CDR1 SGDLS and CDR2 YYNGEE come from the germline V gene. V was pared by 0 bases and J by 1 base, with 8 bases between. CDR3 size: 15 residues. CDR3 region: CASSVGGLSNQPQHF. As DNA, the CDR3 is TGTGCCAGCAGCGTAGGAGGGCTCAGCAATCAGCCCCAGCATTTT.

About this clone: The sample has other DNA sequences that encode this CDR3 too. This chain joins TRBV6-2 or TRBV6-3 and TRBJ2-5; no definite D call. CDR1 is MNHEY and CDR2 is SVGEGT in the germline V gene. This CDR3 has 12 residues. V lost 4 bases to trimming and J lost 2 bases, with 5 bases between them. CDR3 DNA: TGTGCCAGCAGTTTCCCGCAAGAGACCCAGTACTTC. Residues: CASSFPQETQYF.

The chain couples TRBV20-1 to TRBJ2-2; D is perhaps TRBD1 or TRBD2 (5 bases each). The germline V and J ends were trimmed by 3 bases and 3 bases, with 8 bases remaining between them. Germline V gene sequence: CDR1 DFQATT, CDR2 SNEGSKA (reference sequence). The CDR3 sequence is 13 residues long. CDR3 sequence reads: CSASGTYTGELFF. Written as DNA, the CDR3 is TGCAGTGCTAGTGGGACGTACACCGGGGAGCTGTTTTTT.

The J gene is TRBJ1-3, the V gene TRBV11-2, with TRBD1 as a possible D gene (5 bases). There are 15 residues in the CDR3. Trimming cost V 5 bases and J 3 bases, with 14 bases left between them. Germline CDR1 is SGHAT and CDR2 is FQNNGV. The CDR3 bases are TGTGCCAGCAGCAGGGCAGGGTCGGTTGGAAACACCATATATTTT. Translation: CASSRAGSVGNTIYF.

This chain links TRBV19 with TRBJ1-4; D might be TRBD1 (5 bases). The CDR3 is 16 amino acids. V gave up 2 bases and J gave up 4 bases, with 14 bases separating them. The germline V gene has CDR1 LNHDA and CDR2 SQIVND (reference sequence). The CDR3 reads CASSISQGWDNEKLFF. CDR3 bases: TGTGCCAGTAGTATATCCCAGGGCTGGGATAATGAAAAACTGTTTTTT.

The genes are TRBV7-2 and TRBJ2-2, with D tentatively TRBD1 (5 bases). Trimming pared 2 bases from V and 5 bases from J, leaving 15 bases between. The CDR3 has 16 amino acids. Germline V gene data show CDR1 as SGHTA and CDR2 as FQGNSA. The chain's CDR3 is CASSLTKQEITGELFF. The DNA of the CDR3 is TGTGCCAGCAGCTTAACCAAACAGGAGATTACCGGGGAGCTGTTTTTT.

This clone was seen once. The rearrangement joins TRBV11-3 to TRBJ2-2; the match to TRBD2 covers 9 bases. J gave up 5 bases and V 0 bases, and 1 base lay outside the gene matches. The CDR3 extends over 15 amino acids. CDR1 is SGHNT, CDR2 YENEEA, per germline. CDR3 amino acids: CASSLEAGGTGELFF. DNA for the CDR3: TGTGCCAGCAGCTTAGAGGCGGGAGGGACCGGGGAGCTGTTTTTT.

The rearrangement links TRBV21-1 to TRBJ2-4; the table names TRBD2, a call not compared with the DNA. TRBV21-1 is an annotated pseudogene. CDR3 length: 20 amino acids. CDR3 in DNA: TGTGCCAGCAGCTCCCGTGGAGCCGATCACCTACTAATAGCCAAAAACATTCAGTACTTC. Its translation: CASSSRGADHLLIAKNIQYF.

CDR3 loop: CASSIKGWYGYTF. The CDR3 nucleotides read TGTGCCAGTAGTATCAAGGGGTGGTATGGCTACACCTTC. The chain uses TRBV19 and TRBJ1-2, with D perhaps TRBD1 (5 bases). This CDR3 contains 13 residues. Germline CDR1 is LNHDA and CDR2 is SQIVND (reference sequence). The V and J ends lost 3 bases and 5 bases respectively, with 10 bases between them.

The rearrangement links TRBV28 to TRBJ1-6; no clear D gene. The CDR3 spans 13 residues. The V end was cut by 4 bases, the J end by 14 bases, with 15 bases between. Germline CDR1 is MDHEN and CDR2 is SYDVKM. Here the CDR3 DNA reads TGTGCCAGCAGTTGGGGAGTGGCTGGATCCCTCCACTTT. Translation: CASSWGVAGSLHF. The complete variable domain, with remaining parts taken from reference TRBV28 and TRBJ1-6, reads DVKVTQSSRYLVKRTGEKVFLECVQDMDHENMFWYRQDPGLGLRLIYFSYDVKMKEKGDIPEGYSVSREKKERFSLILESASTNQTSMYLCASSWGVAGSLHFGNGTRLTVT.